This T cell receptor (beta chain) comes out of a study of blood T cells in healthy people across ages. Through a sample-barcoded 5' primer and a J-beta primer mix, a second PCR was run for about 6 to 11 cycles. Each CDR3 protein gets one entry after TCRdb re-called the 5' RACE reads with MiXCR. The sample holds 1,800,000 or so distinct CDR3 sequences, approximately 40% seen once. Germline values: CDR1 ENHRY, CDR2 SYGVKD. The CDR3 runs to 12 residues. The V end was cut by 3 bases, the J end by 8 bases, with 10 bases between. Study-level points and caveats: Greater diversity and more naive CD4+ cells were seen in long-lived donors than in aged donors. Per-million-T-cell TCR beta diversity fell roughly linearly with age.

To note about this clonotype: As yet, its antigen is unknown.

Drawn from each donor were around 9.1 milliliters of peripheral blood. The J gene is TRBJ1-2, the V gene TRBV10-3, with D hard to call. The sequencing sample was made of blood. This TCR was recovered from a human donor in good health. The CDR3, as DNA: TGTGCCATCAGTGATGGAGGGAACGGCTACACCTTC. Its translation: CAISDGGNGYTF.